This is a list of T cell receptor beta chains from one sample in a study of CXCR3-negative and CXCR3-positive naive CD8 T cells. TCRdb reprocessed the 5' RACE reads and stores each CDR3 protein as one record, lacking DNA. The sample has several thousand distinct CDR3 sequences. Sample: naive CXCR3- CD8+ T cells from blood. Receptor source: a human donor in good health. Some clones in this sample may be carry-over from other donors' samples. Each CDR3 is given with its conserved first and last residue. Clone size, where shown, is once, few, many, or a class for clones that have expanded.

v_call	j_call	clone_size	cdr3_aa
TRBV29-1	TRBJ1-3	.	CSVVMGAGNTIYF
TRBV11-2	TRBJ2-5	medium-sized	CASTITGDSRETQYF
TRBV12-3/TRBV12-4	TRBJ2-1	medium-sized	CASNLGAEQFF
TRBV7-8	TRBJ1-1	medium-sized	CASSLNSGFTEAFF
TRBV6-4	TRBJ2-5	.	CASSDSPGTQETQYF
TRBV29-1	TRBJ1-1	medium-sized	CSVEEGDLNTEAFF
TRBV4-3	TRBJ2-2	.	CASSPENTGELFF
TRBV2	TRBJ1-1	medium-sized	CASSVSLGGADTEAFF
TRBV20-1	TRBJ2-7	.	CSAKPQRESSYEQYF
TRBV29-1	TRBJ2-5	medium-sized	CSVVRGFGETQYF
TRBV5-6	TRBJ2-1	.	CASSYAVLGRSSYNEQFF
TRBV29-1	TRBJ2-5	.	CSVLVLGETQYF
TRBV20-1	TRBJ1-2	medium-sized	CSARDWQGPLTNYGYTF
TRBV7-9	TRBJ2-7	medium-sized	CASSSGTSGTYEQYF
TRBV29-1	TRBJ2-2	medium-sized	CSAWTANTGELFF
TRBV7-9	TRBJ1-1	.	CASSPPRGVRENTEAFF
TRBV3-1	TRBJ2-7	.	CASSQDMDAPYEQYF
TRBV19	TRBJ2-7	medium-sized	CASSIDSYEQYF
TRBV29-1	TRBJ2-2	medium-sized	CSVKRGNTGELFF
TRBV7-6	TRBJ1-1	medium-sized	CASSLAENTEAFF
TRBV15	TRBJ2-7	medium-sized	CATSRDRVRGGDYEQYF
TRBV7-8	TRBJ1-1	medium-sized	CASSFRTGLVTEKTEAFF
TRBV20-1	TRBJ2-3	.	CSAAGAADTQYF
TRBV6-5	TRBJ2-1	medium-sized	CASSPWTSGNYNEQFF
TRBV7-2	TRBJ2-3	.	CASAIYGTTDTQYF
TRBV27	TRBJ2-7	.	CASSFYGDYEQYF
TRBV6-2/TRBV6-3	TRBJ2-5	.	CASSYRPYQETQYF
TRBV24-1	TRBJ2-1	.	CATSDYGTPSEQFF
TRBV29-1	TRBJ2-5	.	CSVNSPGPIQETQYF
TRBV11-1	TRBJ1-1	.	CASSHPTTELNTEAFF
TRBV5-1	TRBJ2-7	medium-sized	CASSLVRQGSYEQYF
TRBV28	TRBJ2-5	.	CASSSREAQETQYF
TRBV2	TRBJ2-5	.	CASTPGQGSQTQYF
TRBV12-3/TRBV12-4	TRBJ2-7	.	CSSSPGTGVYEQYF
TRBV29-1	TRBJ1-3	medium-sized	CSVRISGNTIYF
TRBV27	TRBJ2-7	.	CASSSILRSYEQYF
TRBV29-1	TRBJ2-4	.	CSVERTGDFIQYF
TRBV2	TRBJ2-2	medium-sized	CASSGRGPGELFF
TRBV29-1	TRBJ2-3	.	CSVDYTDTQYF
TRBV29-1	TRBJ2-2	medium-sized	CSVYRENTGELFF
TRBV19	TRBJ2-2	.	CASSMPYRTTNTGELFF
TRBV28	TRBJ2-4	.	CASSFMYRGIQYF
TRBV6-5	TRBJ2-1	medium-sized	CATGSPNEQFF
TRBV7-2	TRBJ2-1	.	CASSLRTASYNEQFF
TRBV4-3	TRBJ2-3	medium-sized	CASSQDVFAGASTDTQYF
TRBV5-1	TRBJ2-1	medium-sized	CASSAGQSVYNEQFF
TRBV10-3	TRBJ2-7	.	CAISDNTQTYEQYF
TRBV10-2	TRBJ1-1	.	CASSLTGGREAFF
TRBV7-9	TRBJ2-3	.	CASSRSGITDTQYF
TRBV25-1	TRBJ2-5	.	CASSDRENQETQYF
TRBV27	TRBJ2-1	.	CASSQGAPAYNEQFF
TRBV29-1	TRBJ1-1	medium-sized	CSVTGTENTEAFF
TRBV12-3/TRBV12-4	TRBJ2-2	.	CASSEPWTGELFF
TRBV20-1	TRBJ2-1	.	CSARSRDSFYNEQFF
TRBV4-1	TRBJ1-4	medium-sized	CASSQAGELEKLFF
TRBV7-9	TRBJ2-7	.	CASSLDGRDEQYF
TRBV20-1	TRBJ1-1	medium-sized	CSAREGGLPLGLNDMNTEAFF